There are a few counts of the clone carrying this TCR beta chain. What it binds is unknown. The data were obtained in a study of T-cell memory formation after mild COVID-19. Study summary: Most TCR clusters belonged to a single donor.

Study-wide results and caveats: Pre-infection memory contained some responding clones, which suggested that cross-reactive memory had joined. Later expanders leaned toward CD4+, whereas clones contracting from day 15 to 85 were balanced CD4/CD8.

V shed 6 bases, J shed 0 bases, and the junction held 12 bases outside the gene matches. The CDR3 sequence is 16 residues long. The germline V gene has CDR1 SGHRS and CDR2 YFSETQ. 5'RACE primed from the constant segment yielded TCR alpha and TCR beta cDNA libraries bearing sample barcodes and UMIs. TCRdb reprocessed the 5' RACE reads via MiXCR and lists one record per CDR3 protein. The sample shows 400,000 to 500,000 distinct CDR3 sequences, 20% of them seen only once. This rearrangement joins TRBV5-1 to TRBJ2-7, with TRBD2 identical over 7 bases. This sequence originates from an adult woman who had mild COVID-19 (a few samples of this study predate the infection). Cell type and time point are not known. The sample taken for sequencing was PBMCs or a T cell subset sorted from them (not recorded which). This chain's CDR3 is CASTYTAGSPSYEQYF. The CDR3 DNA sequence: TGCGCCAGCACCTATACAGCGGGAAGCCCCTCCTACGAGCAGTACTTC.